Presented here are 3 T cell receptor beta chains from one specimen sequenced in a study of T-cell reconstitution after alpha-beta-depleted transplantation in children. Unique molecular identifiers were used to barcode this TCRbeta library. One entry per CDR3 protein results from TCRdb running MiXCR on the PCR reads. The profile shows more than 200,000 distinct CDR3 sequences, roughly 8.1% of them singletons. The sample consisted of PBMCs, mostly from graft donor cells, taken 360 days after TCRalphabeta/CD19-depleted stem cell transplant. The receptor set was obtained from a male patient between 2 and 15 years old who had a stem cell transplant for acute myeloid leukemia, so the T cells may come from the graft donor.

This clonotype was detected only a few times. The chain carries TRBV7-8 and TRBJ2-1; TRBD1 aligns across 10 bases. The CDR3 extends over 15 amino acids. Germline CDR1 is SGHVS and CDR2 is FQNEAQ. Trimming at V came to 3 bases and at J to 9 bases, leaving 8 bases not matched to a gene. The CDR3 region has the DNA TGTGCCAGCAGCTTTAGCCGGACAGGGGGGACTGAGCAGTTCTTC. Its translation is CASSFSRTGGTEQFF. The whole variable domain, filled in from reference TRBV7-8 and TRBJ2-1, reads GAGVSQSPRYKVAKRGQDVALRCDPISGHVSLFWYQQALGQGPEFLTYFQNEAQLDKSGLPSDRFFAERPEGSVSTLKIQRTQQEDSAVYLCASSFSRTGGTEQFFGPGTRLTVL.

The V gene is TRBV2, the J gene TRBJ2-1; TRBD2 aligns across 9 bases. V shed 4 bases, J shed 8 bases, and the junction held 9 bases outside the gene matches. This CDR3 spans 15 amino acids. Germline V lookup: CDR1 SNHLY, CDR2 FYNNEI. The CDR3: CASSGPGTSWDEQFF. In nucleotides, the CDR3 is TGTGCCAGCAGTGGACCCGGGACTAGCTGGGATGAGCAGTTCTTC.

V gene TRBV6-5 combines with J gene TRBJ1-1; D possibly corresponds to TRBD1 (5 bases). The CDR3 is made up of 14 amino acids. V lost 7 bases to trimming and J lost 8 bases, with 20 bases between them. Germline CDR1 MNHEY, CDR2 SVGAGI. CDR3 coding DNA: TGTGCCAGCAACAAGGCAGCGGGGGAGAAAGAAGCTTTCTTT. This translates into CASNKAAGEKEAFF.